The clone carrying this T cell receptor beta chain was found many times. The record originates from a study of identical twins. Using its own MiXCR run on the 5' RACE reads, TCRdb lists one record per CDR3 protein. The table records over 250,000 distinct CDR3 sequences, more than 8% of them present only once. Germline CDR1 reads SEHNR; CDR2 reads FQNEAQ (reference sequence). This CDR3 is built from 16 residues. With V trimmed by 10 bases and J by 0 bases, 11 bases remained unmatched. The sample was also reused in another study, on yellow fever vaccine responses in identical twins.

This sequence was found in a young woman in good health. The material sequenced was CD8+ T cells sorted from blood. This rearrangement joins TRBV7-9 to TRBJ2-2; 7 bases are shared with TRBD1. For the CDR3, the DNA is TGTGCCACCCTAACCCCGACAGGGTCGAACACCGGGGAGCTGTTTTTT. It translates to CATLTPTGSNTGELFF.